This entry is about one T cell receptor (beta chain). Germline CDR1 SGDLS, CDR2 YYNGEE. The V gene lost 4 bases and the J gene lost 4 bases, with 17 bases spanning the gap. The CDR3 totals 15 residues. The assay was immunoSEQ multiplex PCR, and TCRdb's table has in-frame clones only and misses some. The sample gives around 56,000 clones, 75% to 90% of which show up once; 0.38% is in the top ten. These data belong to a study of T cell changes during pregnancy in multiple sclerosis. Source: CD4+ T cells from peripheral blood mononuclear cells, taken in the third trimester of pregnancy. This rearrangement joins TRBV9 to TRBJ1-2, with a weak D call TRBD1 (6 bases). This clonotype originated in a female donor with multiple sclerosis, enrolled in a pregnancy study. The CDR3 is CASSPIWGGSYGYTF. CDR3 in DNA: TGTGCCAGCAGCCCCATCTGGGGGGGCAGCTATGGCTACACCTTC.